This TCR beta chain was retrieved from a study of T cell responses to AZD1222 COVID-19 vaccine. Study results and limitations: Nearly half of spike-specific TCRs reportedly target unmutated variant regions. Spike-spanning, vaccine-associated CD4 TCRs were dominant at 160-218 and 743-854.

TCRdb's copy holds only in-frame clones and misses some; the assay was immunoSEQ multiplex PCR. The table records about 100,000 clones, more than 70% of them present only once. A note on this clone: Its specificity is unknown.

This clonotype originated in an adult who received the AZD1222 COVID-19 vaccine. Sequenced here: peripheral blood, sampled 28 days after the second AZD1222 dose.

Here the CDR3 DNA reads TGTGCCAGCGAACCCGGGACAGGGAATGAAAAACTGTTTTTT. The encoded protein is CASEPGTGNEKLFF. The chain couples TRBV7-9 to TRBJ1-4; TRBD1 aligns across 9 bases. V was clipped by 8 bases and J by 5 bases; unmatched bases: 6. The length of the CDR3 is 14 residues. Germline loops: CDR1 SEHNR, CDR2 FQNEAQ (reference sequence).